What follows describes a single TCR beta chain. The J segment lost 3 bases and the V segment lost 6 bases, leaving 6 bases of the junction unmatched. The CDR3 runs 15 residues. One entry per CDR3 protein, called by TCRdb with MiXCR from the PCR reads. The table lists 15,000 to 20,000 distinct CDR3 sequences, approximately 45% of them singletons, with roughly 36% in the top ten. This record comes from a study of tumor-infiltrating lymphocytes in oesophageal squamous cell carcinoma. V gene TRBV12-3 or TRBV12-4 combines with J gene TRBJ1-5; 9 nucleotides line up with TRBD1. The sample consisted of normal esophageal tissue next to the tumor. The receptor's source is a female donor with esophageal squamous cell carcinoma. CDR3 coding DNA: TGTGCCAGCAGAACAGGGGGCGCAGCCAATCAGCCCCAGCATTTT. Translated: CASRTGGAANQPQHF.